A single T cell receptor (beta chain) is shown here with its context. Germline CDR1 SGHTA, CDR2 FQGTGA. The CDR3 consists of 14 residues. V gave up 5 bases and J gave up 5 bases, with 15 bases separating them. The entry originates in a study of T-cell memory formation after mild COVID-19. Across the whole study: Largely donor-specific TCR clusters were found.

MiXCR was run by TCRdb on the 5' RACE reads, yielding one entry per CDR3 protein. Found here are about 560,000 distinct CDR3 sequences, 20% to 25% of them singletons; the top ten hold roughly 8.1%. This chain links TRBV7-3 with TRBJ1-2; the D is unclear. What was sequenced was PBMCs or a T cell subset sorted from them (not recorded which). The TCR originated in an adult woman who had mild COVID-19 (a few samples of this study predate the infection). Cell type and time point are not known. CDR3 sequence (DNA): TGTGCCAGCAGCCCGGGTCCCCCCAAATATGGCTACACCTTC. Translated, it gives CASSPGPPKYGYTF.